The rows below give T cell receptor beta chains drawn from one sample of a study of shared clonotypes between healthy human individuals. Assay used: immunoSEQ multiplex PCR; TCRdb lists only in-frame clones, some missing. The data hold about 470,000 clones, with 70% to 80% observed a single time. Sequencing was performed on PBMCs. Receptors originate from a woman aged 40 to 49 in good health. Some clones in this sample may be carry-over from other donors' samples. Each CDR3 is given with its conserved first and last residue. D genes are given only for firm matches. A clone size is listed for some rows: how often the clone was seen (once, few, many), or a class if it is expanded.

abundance | d_gene | j_gene | v_gene | CDR3aa | CDR3nt
NA | TRBD1 | TRBJ2-3 | TRBV9 | CASSRTGLTDTQYF | TGTGCCAGCAGTCGGACAGGGCTAACAGATACGCAGTATTTT
NA | NA | TRBJ2-7 | TRBV7-8 | CASSYRQRQSYEQYF | TGTGCCAGCAGCTACCGACAGCGCCAGTCCTACGAGCAGTACTTC
NA | NA | TRBJ2-3 | TRBV18 | CASSPLEDTQYF | TGTGCCAGCTCACCGTTAGAAGATACGCAGTATTTT
NA | NA | TRBJ2-7 | TRBV19 | CASSIRPRYEQYF | TGTGCCAGTAGTATAAGACCCCGCTACGAGCAGTACTTC
once | NA | TRBJ1-5 | TRBV28 | CASRPPDQPQHF | TGTGCCAGCAGACCTCCTGATCAGCCCCAGCATTTT
few | TRBD2 | TRBJ2-1 | TRBV11-2 | CASSPRLAGGLAGEQFF | TGTGCCAGCAGCCCCCGACTAGCGGGAGGGTTGGCTGGTGAGCAGTTCTTC
NA | NA | TRBJ2-7 | TRBV6-4 | CASSDPRRVRGWVLYEQYF | TGTGCCAGCAGTGACCCTCGAAGAGTACGGGGGTGGGTTCTCTACGAGCAGTACTTC
NA | NA | TRBJ2-1 | TRBV20-1 | CSARDQDEQFF | TGCAGTGCTAGAGATCAGGATGAGCAGTTCTTC
once | NA | TRBJ1-4 | TRBV5-1 | CASSPTLNEKLFF | TGCGCCAGCAGCCCTACACTTAATGAAAAACTGTTTTTT
NA | TRBD2 | TRBJ2-7 | TRBV28 | CATKTSGSSYEQYF | TGTGCCACCAAAACTAGCGGGAGTTCCTACGAGCAGTACTTC
NA | NA | TRBJ2-1 | TRBV29-1 | CSAGNNEQFF | TGCAGCGCTGGAAATAATGAGCAGTTCTTC
NA | NA | TRBJ2-6 | TRBV2 | CASRTDSGANVLTF | TGTGCCAGCAGGACAGACTCTGGGGCCAACGTCCTGACTTTC
NA | TRBD2 | TRBJ2-7 | TRBV18 | CASSPDLAGNYEQYF | TGTGCCAGCTCACCAGACCTAGCGGGGAACTACGAGCAGTACTTC
NA | NA | TRBJ2-1 | TRBV5-1 | CASSLEGTVHNEQFF | TGCGCCAGCAGCTTGGAGGGCACCGTGCACAATGAGCAGTTCTTC
NA | TRBD2 | TRBJ2-1 | TRBV27 | CASRPGLGVGEQFF | TGTGCCAGCAGACCGGGACTAGGGGTCGGTGAGCAGTTCTTC
NA | NA | TRBJ1-1 | TRBV5-4 | CASSIDDAEAFF | TGTGCCAGCAGCATAGACGACGCTGAAGCTTTCTTT
NA | NA | TRBJ2-3 | TRBV4-1 | CASSQGWLTRGTDTQYF | TGCGCCAGCAGCCAAGGGTGGCTAACTCGAGGCACAGATACGCAGTATTTT
once | TRBD1 | TRBJ2-2 | TRBV19 | CASTIGTGRSTGELFF | TGTGCCAGTACGATAGGGACAGGTCGCTCGACCGGGGAGCTGTTTTTT
NA | TRBD2 | TRBJ2-1 | TRBV7-2 | CASSLVGLGDSSYNEQFF | TGTGCCAGCAGCTTAGTTGGACTAGGGGATTCGTCCTACAATGAGCAGTTCTTC
once | NA | TRBJ1-5 | TRBV27 | CASSYGPTYSNQPQHF | TGTGCCAGCAGTTACGGACCGACATATAGCAATCAGCCCCAGCATTTT
NA | NA | TRBJ1-1 | TRBV5-1 | CASSLQGLRWDTEAFF | TGCGCCAGCAGCCTCCAGGGGTTGAGATGGGACACTGAAGCTTTCTTT
NA | NA | TRBJ1-3 | TRBV14 | CASSQDALFGWSGSGNTIYF | TGTGCCAGCAGCCAAGACGCACTATTTGGATGGTCAGGGTCTGGAAACACCATATATTTT
NA | NA | TRBJ2-1 | TRBV25-1 | CASSDTQAYNEQFF | TGTGCCAGCAGTGACACCCAAGCCTACAATGAGCAGTTCTTC
NA | NA | TRBJ2-7 | TRBV29-1 | CSVGVAYEQYF | TGCAGCGTTGGGGTGGCCTACGAGCAGTACTTC
NA | TRBD2 | TRBJ2-1 | TRBV7-3 | CASSLMAGGRDEQFF | TGTGCCAGCAGCTTAATGGCGGGAGGCAGGGATGAGCAGTTCTTC
NA | TRBD2 | TRBJ2-5 | TRBV11-3 | CASSLEAGDQETQYF | TGTGCCAGCAGCTTAGAGGCGGGAGACCAAGAGACCCAGTACTTC
NA | NA | TRBJ2-5 | TRBV5-1 | CASSFRETQYF | TGCGCCAGCAGCTTTCGAGAGACCCAGTACTTC
once | TRBD2 | TRBJ2-3 | TRBV11-1 | CASSSPRGGDTQYF | TGTGCCAGCAGCTCCCCCCGGGGGGGAGATACGCAGTATTTT
NA | NA | TRBJ2-1 | TRBV28 | CASSTPRAQFF | TGTGCCAGCAGTACCCCCAGGGCCCAGTTCTTC
NA | NA | TRBJ2-7 | TRBV5-1 | CASSQTPSAYEQYF | TGCGCCAGCAGCCAGACTCCGAGCGCCTACGAGCAGTACTTC
NA | NA | TRBJ2-7 | TRBV18 | CASSPGGREQYF | TGTGCCAGCTCACCAGGAGGGAGGGAGCAGTACTTC
few | TRBD1 | TRBJ1-1 | TRBV27 | CASIKQGANTEAFF | TGTGCCAGCATCAAACAGGGGGCGAACACTGAAGCTTTCTTT
NA | NA | TRBJ1-1 | TRBV28 | CASSFRGGSGSEAFF | TGTGCCAGCAGTTTCCGAGGGGGTTCGGGGTCTGAAGCTTTCTTT
NA | NA | TRBJ1-1 | TRBV28 | CASSLWAANTEAFF | TGTGCCAGCAGTTTATGGGCCGCGAACACTGAAGCTTTCTTT
NA | NA | TRBJ2-2 | TRBV6-1 | CASSPGMANTGELFF | TGTGCCAGCAGTCCGGGAATGGCGAACACCGGGGAGCTGTTTTTT
NA | NA | TRBJ2-2 | TRBV27 | CASSLWGAGELFF | TGTGCCAGCAGTTTATGGGGGGCCGGGGAGCTGTTTTTT
NA | NA | TRBJ1-4 | TRBV29-1 | CSVESNNEKLFF | TGCAGCGTTGAAAGCAATAATGAAAAACTGTTTTTT
NA | NA | TRBJ1-5 | TRBV28 | CASSSLGVPQHF | TGTGCCAGCAGCTCCTTAGGTGTCCCCCAGCATTTT
once | TRBD2 | TRBJ2-1 | TRBV28 | CASSPPGLEGVRNEQFF | TGTGCCAGCAGTCCCCCGGGACTAGAGGGGGTCAGGAATGAGCAGTTCTTC
NA | TRBD1 | TRBJ2-1 | TRBV7-2 | CASIPGTGGYEQFF | TGTGCCAGCATTCCCGGGACAGGGGGTTATGAGCAGTTCTTC
NA | TRBD1 | TRBJ1-2 | TRBV19 | CASSPLVWNRDRTNGYTF | TGTGCCAGTAGTCCTTTAGTCTGGAACCGGGACAGGACAAATGGCTACACCTTC